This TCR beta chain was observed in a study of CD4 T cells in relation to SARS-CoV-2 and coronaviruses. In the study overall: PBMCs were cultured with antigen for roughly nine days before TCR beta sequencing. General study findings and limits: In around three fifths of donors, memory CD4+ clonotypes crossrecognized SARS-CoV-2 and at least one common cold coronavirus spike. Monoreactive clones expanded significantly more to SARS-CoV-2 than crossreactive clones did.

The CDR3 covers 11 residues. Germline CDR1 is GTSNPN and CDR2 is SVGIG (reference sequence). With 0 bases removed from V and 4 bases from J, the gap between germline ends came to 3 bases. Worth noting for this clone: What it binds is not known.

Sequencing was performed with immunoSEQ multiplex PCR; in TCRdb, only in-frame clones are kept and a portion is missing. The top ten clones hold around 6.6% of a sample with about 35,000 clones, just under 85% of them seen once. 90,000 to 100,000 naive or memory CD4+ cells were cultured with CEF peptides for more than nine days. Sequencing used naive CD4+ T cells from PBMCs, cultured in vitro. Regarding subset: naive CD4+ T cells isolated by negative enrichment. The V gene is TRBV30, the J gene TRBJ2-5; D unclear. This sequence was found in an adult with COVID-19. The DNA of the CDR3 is TGTGCCTGGAGTGTACGAGAGACCCAGTACTTC. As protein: CAWSVRETQYF.